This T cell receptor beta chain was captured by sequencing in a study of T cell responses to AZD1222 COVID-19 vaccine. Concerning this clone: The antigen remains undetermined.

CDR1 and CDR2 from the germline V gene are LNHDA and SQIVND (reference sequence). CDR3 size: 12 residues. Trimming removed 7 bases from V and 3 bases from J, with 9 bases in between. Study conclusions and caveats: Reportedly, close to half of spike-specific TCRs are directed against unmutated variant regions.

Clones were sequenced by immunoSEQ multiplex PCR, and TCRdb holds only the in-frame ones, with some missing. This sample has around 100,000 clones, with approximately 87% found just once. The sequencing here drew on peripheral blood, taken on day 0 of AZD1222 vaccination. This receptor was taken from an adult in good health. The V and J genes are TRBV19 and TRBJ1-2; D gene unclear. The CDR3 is CASKGPHYGYTF. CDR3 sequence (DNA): TGTGCCAGTAAGGGCCCACACTATGGCTACACCTTC.